This T cell receptor beta chain originates from a study of neurological immune-mediated disorders (dated by TCRdb to between 2018 and 2021). In the study overall: Among the roughly 35 multiple sclerosis patients, relapsing-remitting MS accounted for around 31 and secondary progressive MS accounted for 3. The study compared peripheral blood TCR-beta repertoires of HTLV-I-associated myelopathy (HAM/TSP) patients, multiple sclerosis patients and healthy controls using UMI-based sequencing. The approximately 98 TCR-beta libraries included longitudinal samples, technical triplicates and paired sorted CD4+ and CD8+ T-cell subsets alongside PBMC samples. The cohort included 68 subjects: 14 with HAM/TSP, about 34 with multiple sclerosis, and 20 healthy controls. Points the paper makes about the study in general: Phylogenetic analysis grouped repertoires from 18 of 34 MS patients into a cluster of related CDR3 sequences, suggesting a possible repertoire-level signature. The highest TCR clonal expansion was observed in HAM/TSP patients, whereas the lowest was observed in MS patients, even when compared with healthy controls. Across subjects, expanded clones never shared an identical CDR3 amino acid sequence, which suggests that the TCR-beta repertoires in every group were private. No clinical or MRI features were associated with the MS cluster, and the authors said that larger cohorts are needed.

Spanning cysteine to phenylalanine, the CDR3 consists of 15 amino acids. The entry retains the CDR3 DNA only, 45 bases that are in frame from base 1. V loses 6 bases of germline sequence and J loses 4 bases, and the interval between the two ends is 13 bases. CDR1 MNHEY and CDR2 SMNVEV are derived from the germline V gene (reference sequence). cDNA was synthesized by template-switch 5'RACE using a primer carrying a 10-nucleotide random unique molecular identifier by which each TCR transcript was tagged. Each sequencing run produced over 160 million TCR-beta sequences covering 15-18 subjects. The RNeasy kit was used to extract total RNA. Using the KAPA Real-time Library Amplification kit, TCR-beta VDJ regions were amplified with primers for the TCR constant region and the 5'RACE anchor. A first PCR added sample indexes and Illumina adaptors, and a second PCR then raised library yield. After Ampure bead purification, the TCR product of roughly 650 bp was size-selected on a 2% E-gel SizeSelection system. Before pooling, library quality was checked on a Bioanalyzer, concentration was measured with Qubit, and libraries were quantified with the Kapa Library Quantification kit. An Illumina HiSeq 2500 sequenced the libraries paired-end 2 x 150 bp. To increase sequence diversity, about 25-31% phiX was spiked into each library pool. The paper's data handling went like this. Quality-filtered reads were processed with the UMI-based MiGEC pipeline, and over 85% of raw TCR sequences were removed by the MiGEC pipeline during error correction. IMGT germline references were used for alignment of VDJ genes, and clonotypes were defined by a unique CDR3 amino acid sequence together with V-J genes. VDJtools evaluated clonal expansion, Shannon diversity and CDR3 relatedness (CalcPairwiseDistances, ClusterSamples); CLCbio workbench built phylogenetic trees. Clones with at least 8 unique UMIs were defined as expanded, with this threshold being based on coefficient-of-variation modelling across technical triplicates. The public reads were run again by TCRdb, first through fastp at Q25 and then through MiXCR, and only productive beta chains were kept. Rows are combined by CDR3 protein, so each entry shows the most common genes and DNA. TCRdb, not the original authors, processed these V and J calls. This sample lists tens of thousands of distinct CDR3 sequences; under 5% were detected once. The top ten hold roughly 2.7% of the sample.

This clonotype was counted many times. Its target antigen remains unknown. Base quality data are lacking; no much larger clone is found one base away. For unsorted PBMC libraries, 2 million PBMCs were used after storage in RNAlater at -80 degrees C until RNA extraction. Multiple sclerosis patients were enrolled in a US clinical protocol under which disease progression was evaluated by magnetic resonance imaging. Peripheral blood was subjected to Ficoll-Hypaque density gradient centrifugation to isolate PBMCs, which were then cryopreserved in liquid nitrogen. Recombination linked TRBV27 to TRBJ2-6; a tentative D match to TRBD2 spans 5 bases. The TCR comes from a man in his forties or fifties with multiple sclerosis. The sequencing input was PBMCs. The CDR3 region has the sequence CASRAWESGANVLTF. The DNA is as follows: TGTGCCAGCAGAGCCTGGGAGTCCGGGGCCAACGTCCTGACTTTC.